One and the same sample provided the 10 T cell receptor beta chains below, sequenced in a study of control samples from healthy donors and cancer patients. Profiling relied on immunoSEQ multiplex PCR, and the TCRdb table lists in-frame clones only, not all of them. Counted here are fewer than 250,000 clones, around 93% occurring once; the ten biggest clones make up less than 2%. The specimen was blood. The origin of the receptors is a man aged 25 to 40 in good health.

The chain links TRBV3-1 (or the pseudogene TRBV3-2) to TRBJ2-2; 7 positions agree with TRBD2. V trimming: 6 bases; J trimming: 2 bases; junction bases outside the gene matches: 6. The CDR3 has 15 amino acids. In germline, CDR1 is LGHDT, CDR2 YNNKEL (reference sequence). The CDR3 sequence is CASRAPSGNTGELFF. DNA for the CDR3: TGTGCCAGCAGAGCACCTAGCGGCAACACCGGGGAGCTGTTTTTT.

V usage is TRBV6-6 and J usage is TRBJ2-7, with D hard to call. V was cut by 7 bases and J by 2 bases, with 15 bases left in between. CDR1 is MNHNY, CDR2 SVGAGI, per germline (reference sequence). The CDR3 contains 14 residues. The CDR3 loop reads CASTLGMEPYEQYF. CDR3 DNA: TGTGCCAGCACCCTCGGAATGGAACCCTACGAGCAGTACTTC.

V is TRBV2 and J is TRBJ1-5; D gene uncertain. Trimming took 4 bases from V and 2 from J, leaving 12 bases between them. The CDR3 contains 15 residues. Per the germline V gene, CDR1 is SNHLY and CDR2 is FYNNEI. CDR3 loop: CASSAGVGGNQPQHF. CDR3 nucleotides: TGTGCCAGCAGTGCTGGGGTCGGAGGCAATCAGCCCCAGCATTTT. Full variable domain (outside the CDR3, taken from reference TRBV2 and TRBJ1-5): EPEVTQTPSHQVTQMGQEVILRCVPISNHLYFYWYRQILGQKVEFLVSFYNNEISEKSEIFDDQFSVERPDGSNFTLKIRSTKLEDSAMYFCASSAGVGGNQPQHFGDGTRLSIL.

This clone was recorded only once. The gene calls are TRBV4-1 and TRBJ1-5; D perhaps matches TRBD1 (5 bases). With 2 bases removed from V and 7 bases from J, the gap between germline ends came to 12 bases. CDR3 length: 14 amino acids. Germline V CDR1 and CDR2: MGHRA, YSYEKL. CDR3 sequence: CASSQFDSPQPQHF. The CDR3 DNA is TGCGCCAGCAGCCAATTCGACAGTCCCCAGCCCCAGCATTTT.

This clone appeared a single time. The CDR3 DNA follows: TGTGCCAGTAGTACCCCCGGACTACTCACAGATACGCAGTATTTT. Protein product: CASSTPGLLTDTQYF. This rearrangement joins TRBV19 to TRBJ2-3; possible D gene TRBD2, 6 bases. The CDR3 contains 15 residues. Trimming shortened V by 4 bases and J by 2 bases, and 13 bases separated the two germline ends. Germline-derived CDR1 and CDR2 are LNHDA and SQIVND (reference sequence).

The J gene is TRBJ1-2, the V gene TRBV19; D is unclear. The germline V and J ends were trimmed by 2 bases and 1 base, with 8 bases remaining between them. From germline, CDR1 is LNHDA and CDR2 SQIVND (reference sequence). The CDR3 is 14 residues long. CDR3 bases: TGTGCCAGTAGTATATCGCAGAATAACTATGGCTACACCTTC. The encoded protein is CASSISQNNYGYTF. The variable domain in full, completed from reference TRBV19 and TRBJ1-2, reads DGGITQSPKYLFRKEGQNVTLSCEQNLNHDAMYWYRQDPGQGLRLIYYSQIVNDFQKGDIAEGYSVSREKKESFPLTVTSAQKNPTAFYLCASSISQNNYGYTFGSGTRLTVV.

The rearrangement uses TRBV18 and TRBJ2-1; maybe TRBD1 (5 bases). V shed 3 bases and J shed 4 bases, with 13 bases lying between them. The germline CDR1 and CDR2 sequences are KGHSH and LQKENI. This CDR3 region has 15 residues. As DNA, the CDR3 is TGTGCCAGCTCACCGGGGCAGTTGGTATACAATGAGCAGTTCTTC. It translates to CASSPGQLVYNEQFF.

The rearrangement joins TRBV30 to TRBJ2-3, with D perhaps matching TRBD2 (6 bases). Germline values: CDR1 GTSNPN, CDR2 SVGIG (reference sequence). V lost 1 base and J lost 6, with 14 bases in between. CDR3 length: 14 residues. CDR3 in DNA: TGTGCCTGGAGTGGGAACGGGGGATCGGATACGCAGTATTTT. Encoded protein: CAWSGNGGSDTQYF.

V is TRBV5-1 and J is TRBJ1-6, with 7 bases lining up with TRBD1. The ends lost 7 bases at V and 2 bases at J; junction bases unmatched: 9. This CDR3 is 16 amino acids long. The V gene's germline CDR1 is SGHRS and CDR2 YFSETQ. The CDR3 DNA sequence: TGCGCCAGCTCCTCCGACAGGGTAACCTATAATTCACCCCTCCACTTT. Translated, it gives CASSSDRVTYNSPLHF.

The CDR3 DNA reads TGTGCCAGTAGTTATATTTCTGGGGCCAACGTCCTGACTTTC. It specifies CASSYISGANVLTF. This chain links TRBV19 with TRBJ2-6, with D hard to call. The CDR3 consists of 14 residues. V lost 5 bases and J lost 1, with 6 bases in between. Germline values: CDR1 LNHDA, CDR2 SQIVND (reference sequence).